These 13 T cell receptor beta chains originate from one sample sequenced in a study of blood T cell repertoires in COVID-19. Generated by immunoSEQ multiplex PCR, the TCRdb table keeps only in-frame clones and is missing some. The sample records tens of thousands of clones, about nine tenths being singletons. Source material: peripheral blood. The receptors stem from a man in his fifties or sixties with active or convalescent COVID-19.

This clone was seen once. This chain links TRBV11-2 with TRBJ1-4, with 8 bases fitting TRBD1. V was pared by 4 bases and J by 3 bases, with 10 bases of the junction left unmatched. Germline V CDR1 and CDR2: SGHAT, FQNNGV. This CDR3 contains 17 residues. Here the CDR3 DNA reads TGTGCCAGCAGCTCTAGACGGACAGGGAAATCTAATGAAAAACTGTTTTTT. Translation: CASSSRRTGKSNEKLFF.

J is TRBJ2-1 and V is TRBV6-5; 12 bases map to TRBD2. The CDR3 loop spans 15 amino acids. Germline CDR1 and CDR2: MNHEY and SVGAGI. J lost 4 bases, V lost 7 bases, and 5 bases had no gene match. Here the CDR3 DNA reads TGTGCCAGCACGGTACTAGCGGGGGGTTACAATGAGCAGTTCTTC. Protein: CASTVLAGGYNEQFF.

The chain couples TRBV28 to TRBJ1-3; a possible D gene is TRBD1 (6 bases). This CDR3 is 16 amino acids long. Germline CDR1 MDHEN, CDR2 SYDVKM. The V end was cut by 7 bases, the J end by 0 bases, with 16 bases between. The CDR3 DNA reads as TGTGCCAGCAAGGGACACCCAATGAACTCTGGAAACACCATATATTTT. It translates to CASKGHPMNSGNTIYF. The complete variable domain, with remaining parts taken from reference TRBV28 and TRBJ1-3, reads DVKVTQSSRYLVKRTGEKVFLECVQDMDHENMFWYRQDPGLGLRLIYFSYDVKMKEKGDIPEGYSVSREKKERFSLILESASTNQTSMYLCASKGHPMNSGNTIYFGEGSWLTVV.

This rearrangement joins TRBV19 to TRBJ1-1; D not certain. Germline CDR1 LNHDA, CDR2 SQIVND (reference sequence). V was pared by 4 bases and J by 3 bases, with 18 bases between. This CDR3 comprises 16 residues. Written as DNA, the CDR3 is TGTGCCAGTAGTAGAGAGTTTGGCAGGCCAGACACTGAAGCTTTCTTT. It is translated as CASSREFGRPDTEAFF.

This clone was observed a handful of times. The rearrangement links TRBV19 to TRBJ1-5, with a tentative D call TRBD1 (6 bases). V lost 9 bases to trimming and J lost 4 bases, with 13 bases between them. The CDR3 totals 13 residues. Germline-derived CDR1 and CDR2 are LNHDA and SQIVND (reference sequence). The CDR3 is CASADRPNQPQHF. The CDR3 DNA reads TGTGCCAGCGCTGACAGGCCTAATCAGCCCCAGCATTTT.

The chain employs TRBV18 and TRBJ1-3; TRBD1 aligns across 9 bases. Germline CDR1 is KGHSH and CDR2 is LQKENI. CDR3 length: 16 residues. The V gene end was trimmed by 4 bases and the J gene end by 4 bases; junction bases not matched to a gene: 8. The CDR3, as DNA: TGTGCCAGCTCACGTACCGGGACAGGGACAGGAAACACCATATATTTT. Its translation is CASSRTGTGTGNTIYF.

The genes are TRBV6-1 and TRBJ2-5, with TRBD1 as a possible D gene (6 bases). CDR1 and CDR2 from the germline V gene are MNHNS and SASEGT. The CDR3 is 16 amino acids. Trimming cost V 3 bases and J 1 base, with 15 bases left between them. The CDR3 is CASSDPRGRAQETQYF. The CDR3 DNA sequence: TGTGCCAGCAGTGACCCCAGGGGCCGAGCCCAAGAGACCCAGTACTTC.

This clone appeared once. The V gene is TRBV21-1, the J gene TRBJ2-7; TRBD1 was called by the table and not checked on the DNA. TRBV21-1 is termed a pseudogene. The CDR3 loop spans 15 amino acids. The CDR3 DNA follows: TGTGCCAGCAGCAAAGCTAGGGACAGGGTCTACGAGCAGTACTTC. It translates to CASSKARDRVYEQYF.

V usage is TRBV7-9 and J usage is TRBJ2-5; 8 nucleotides align to TRBD2. Per the germline V gene, CDR1 is SEHNR and CDR2 is FQNEAQ (reference sequence). The V gene end was trimmed by 5 bases and the J gene end by 5 bases; junction bases not matched to a gene: 7. This CDR3 spans 14 amino acids. The CDR3 DNA sequence: TGTGCCAGCAGCGTGGGACTAGTGTGGGAGACCCAGTACTTC. It codes for CASSVGLVWETQYF. The complete variable domain, with remaining parts taken from reference TRBV7-9 and TRBJ2-5, reads DTGVSQNPRHKITKRGQNVTFRCDPISEHNRLYWYRQTLGQGPEFLTYFQNEAQLEKSRLLSDRFSAERPKGSFSTLEIQRTEQGDSAMYLCASSVGLVWETQYFGPGTRLLVL.

The J gene is TRBJ2-7, the V gene TRBV7-2; 10 nucleotides align to TRBD1. The germline gives CDR1 SGHTA, CDR2 FQGNSA. CDR3 size: 15 residues. Trimming removed 5 bases from V and 3 bases from J; junction bases left unmatched: 7. CDR3 sequence: CASSRPGTGDYEQYF. The CDR3 DNA reads as TGTGCCAGCAGCCGTCCCGGGACAGGGGACTACGAGCAGTACTTC.

This chain links TRBV11-2 with TRBJ1-1; 7 nucleotides match TRBD1. Germline values: CDR1 SGHAT, CDR2 FQNNGV. With V trimmed by 5 bases and J by 1 base, 4 bases remained unmatched. The CDR3 is made up of 14 amino acids. The CDR3 bases are TGTGCCAGCAGCCCACGACAGGGGAACACTGAAGCTTTCTTT. It encodes CASSPRQGNTEAFF.

Points on this clone: Distinct nucleotide sequences in the sample also encode this CDR3. This sequence joins TRBV5-1 and TRBJ2-7; 10 nucleotides match TRBD1. Germline V gene sequence: CDR1 SGHRS, CDR2 YFSETQ. CDR3 length: 15 amino acids. Losses at the gene ends were 4 bases for V and 2 bases for J; bases not matched to a gene: 6. This CDR3 reads CASSSGGTGAYEQYF. In nucleotides, the CDR3 is TGCGCCAGCAGCAGTGGCGGGACAGGGGCCTACGAGCAGTACTTC.

The genes are TRBV6-5 and TRBJ2-2; possibly TRBD2 for D (7 bases). Germline lookup yields CDR1 MNHEY and CDR2 SVGAGI. The V gene lost 2 bases and the J gene lost 5 bases, with 15 bases spanning the gap. The CDR3 is made up of 16 amino acids. DNA of the CDR3: TGTGCCAGCAGTTACCTCTCGGCGGGGGCTACCGGGGAGCTGTTTTTT. Its protein is CASSYLSAGATGELFF.